The 27 T cell receptor beta chains below all came from one sample that was sequenced in a study of somatic mutations in cytotoxic T cells in rheumatoid arthritis. Method: immunoSEQ multiplex PCR; TCRdb's copy keeps in-frame clones and lacks some. The sample records about 14,000 clones, more than 60% being singletons. Input material: CD8+ T cells sorted from blood. The receptors were sampled from an adult with rheumatoid arthritis.

The chain employs TRBV28 and TRBJ2-3; maybe TRBD1 (6 bases). This CDR3 is built from 18 residues. From germline, CDR1 is MDHEN and CDR2 SYDVKM. V lost 2 bases, J lost 6 bases, and 24 bases lay in between. CDR3 in amino acids: CASSLEHQEWGRGDTQYF. In DNA, the CDR3 is TGTGCCAGCAGTTTAGAACATCAGGAGTGGGGGCGCGGGGATACGCAGTATTTT.

This chain uses TRBV5-5 with TRBJ2-1; no definite D call. The CDR3 loop spans 16 amino acids. The V gene lost 0 bases and the J gene lost 5 bases, with 15 bases spanning the gap. CDR1 and CDR2 (germline): SGHKS, YYEKEE (reference sequence). The CDR3 region has the DNA TGTGCCAGCAGCTTGGGAACCGCCACTTATCACAATGAGCAGTTCTTC. It codes for CASSLGTATYHNEQFF.

This clone is deemed large. This chain connects TRBV13 to TRBJ1-1; maybe TRBD1 (6 bases). V dropped 3 bases and J dropped 1 base, with 15 bases sitting between them. Germline V CDR1 and CDR2: PRHDT, FYEKMQ (reference sequence). The CDR3 is 16 residues long. The CDR3 DNA is TGTGCCAGCAGCTTGGGGGGGGGCAGGGCGAACACTGAAGCTTTCTTT. Translated: CASSLGGGRANTEAFF.

The rearrangement uses TRBV2 and TRBJ1-4; D is undetermined. CDR3 length: 15 residues. Germline lookup yields CDR1 SNHLY and CDR2 FYNNEI. V lost 1 base and J lost 7, with 13 bases in between. CDR3 in amino acids: CASSEVGRPGEKLFF. CDR3 DNA sequence: TGTGCCAGCAGTGAAGTTGGCAGGCCGGGTGAAAAACTGTTTTTT.

The gene calls are TRBV7-2 and TRBJ1-1; no definite D call. V was trimmed by 2 bases and J by 2 bases, leaving 6 bases between them. Germline CDR1 reads SGHTA; CDR2 reads FQGNSA. This CDR3 region has 13 residues. The CDR3 DNA follows: TGTGCCAGCAGCTTATCGGGTAACACTGAAGCTTTCTTT. It encodes CASSLSGNTEAFF.

The rearrangement uses TRBV7-9 and TRBJ1-2; maybe TRBD1 (5 bases). CDR1 is SEHNR, CDR2 FQNEAQ, per germline (reference sequence). V was shortened by 1 base and J by 8 bases, with 14 bases between the two germline ends. The CDR3 is 14 amino acids. Written as DNA, the CDR3 is TGTGCCAGCAGCTTAGGTCAGGGAGTCGACGGCTACACCTTC. Translating gives CASSLGQGVDGYTF.

The gene calls are TRBV19 and TRBJ1-1, with no clear D. Trimming removed 3 bases at V and 6 bases at J, with 14 bases between. Per the germline V gene, CDR1 is LNHDA and CDR2 is SQIVND (reference sequence). This CDR3 comprises 14 residues. The CDR3 sequence is CASSIPGGVSEAFF. In nucleotides, the CDR3 is TGTGCCAGTAGTATTCCCGGCGGGGTTTCTGAAGCTTTCTTT.

In its sample, this clone was seen once. This chain's CDR3 is CASSQGESYEQYF. The DNA of the CDR3 is TGTGCCAGCAGCCAGGGGGAGTCCTACGAGCAGTACTTC. This chain links TRBV16 with TRBJ2-7, with D perhaps TRBD1 or TRBD2 (5 bases each). CDR3 size: 13 residues. Germline-derived CDR1 and CDR2 are KGHSY and FQNENV. V dropped 3 bases and J dropped 1 base, with 7 bases sitting between them.

V usage is TRBV15 and J usage is TRBJ2-5, with D possibly being TRBD2 (6 bases). Between the trimmed V and J ends, which lost 1 base and 4 bases, there was a span of 13 bases. The CDR3 extends over 15 amino acids. Germline lookup yields CDR1 LNHNV and CDR2 YYDKDF (reference sequence). The CDR3 DNA sequence: TGTGCCACCAGCAGAGCCGGTGTGGAGGGAGAGACCCAGTACTTC. Translated, it gives CATSRAGVEGETQYF. Full variable domain (missing parts from reference TRBV15 and TRBJ2-5): DAMVIQNPRYQVTQFGKPVTLSCSQTLNHNVMYWYQQKSSQAPKLLFHYYDKDFNNEADTPDNFQSRRPNTSFCFLDIRSPGLGDTAMYLCATSRAGVEGETQYFGPGTRLLVL.

The J gene is TRBJ2-2, the V gene TRBV5-1; no firm D call. The V and J ends lost 0 bases and 8 bases respectively, with 5 bases between them. Germline V gene lookup returns CDR1 SGHRS and CDR2 YFSETQ. This CDR3 has 12 residues. For the CDR3, the DNA is TGCGCCAGCAGCTTGGTGAGGGGGGAGCTGTTTTTT. Translating it yields CASSLVRGELFF.

This CDR3 is CASSFLNQPQHF. The CDR3 DNA follows: TGTGCCAGCAGCTTCCTCAATCAGCCCCAGCATTTT. V and J are TRBV7-6 and TRBJ1-5; D not resolved. The length of the CDR3 is 12 residues. Germline CDR1 reads SGHVS; CDR2 reads FNYEAQ. Trimming cost V 3 bases and J 3 bases, with 3 bases left between them.

The gene calls are TRBV7-6 and TRBJ2-7, with unresolved D. Trimming cost V 3 bases and J 1 base, with 7 bases left between them. This CDR3 has 13 residues. Germline CDR1 and CDR2: SGHVS and FNYEAQ. DNA for the CDR3: TGTGCCAGCAGCTTTAACCCGTCCTACGAGCAGTACTTC. Amino acids: CASSFNPSYEQYF.

This CDR3 reads CASRVASGGRYEQYF. As DNA, the CDR3 is TGTGCCAGCAGAGTTGCTAGCGGGGGAAGATACGAGCAGTACTTC. V and J are TRBV6-5 and TRBJ2-7; 10 bases map to TRBD2. The junction had 9 bases not matched to a gene; V was cut back by 6 bases and J by 4 bases. CDR3 length equals 15 residues. Germline V gene sequence: CDR1 MNHEY, CDR2 SVGAGI.

This chain connects TRBV6-1 to TRBJ2-7; D not resolved. V lost 0 bases, J lost 4 bases, and 1 base lay in between. The germline V gene has CDR1 MNHNS and CDR2 SASEGT. This CDR3 comprises 11 residues. The CDR3 loop reads CASSEAYEQYF. The CDR3 nucleotides are TGTGCCAGCAGTGAAGCATACGAGCAGTACTTC.

This clone was counted between two and nine times. The CDR3 reads CASSYSGTERTEAFF. The CDR3 coding sequence is TGTGCCAGCAGTTACTCAGGGACAGAGAGGACTGAAGCTTTCTTT. The chain employs TRBV6-5 and TRBJ1-1; 7 bases match TRBD1. Germline loops: CDR1 MNHEY, CDR2 SVGAGI. This CDR3 has 15 amino acids. Trimming took 0 bases from V and 5 from J; bases not matched to a gene: 6.

This sequence joins TRBV10-2 and TRBJ2-1, with D perhaps matching TRBD1 (5 bases). The germline CDR1 and CDR2 sequences are WSHSY and SAAADI. The CDR3 consists of 15 residues. Trimming shortened V by 3 bases and J by 4 bases, and 13 bases separated the two germline ends. CDR3 region: CASSDARAAYNEQFF. The DNA for the CDR3 is TGCGCCAGCAGTGATGCCAGGGCCGCTTACAATGAGCAGTTCTTC.

The CDR3 reads CASSFNRGQGNTIYF. The CDR3 DNA is TGTGCCAGCAGCTTTAACAGGGGGCAAGGAAACACCATATATTTT. This chain links TRBV13 with TRBJ1-3, with 9 nucleotides matching TRBD1. Looked up from germline, CDR1 is PRHDT and CDR2 is FYEKMQ (reference sequence). The CDR3 has 15 residues. The V gene end was trimmed by 3 bases and the J gene end by 4 bases; junction bases not matched to a gene: 4.

This clone came up a few times. This chain connects TRBV5-1 to TRBJ2-7, with unresolved D. The germline CDR1 and CDR2 sequences are SGHRS and YFSETQ. Trimming cost V 1 base and J 3 bases, with 11 bases left between them. CDR3 length: 14 amino acids. The CDR3 nucleotides are TGCGCCAGCAGCTTGAGCGCAGTTTACTACGAGCAGTACTTC. Translation: CASSLSAVYYEQYF.

CDR3 bases: TGCGCCAGCAGCAGCACCGGGACAGCGGCCTACGAGCAGTACTTC. Its protein product is CASSSTGTAAYEQYF. V usage is TRBV5-1 and J usage is TRBJ2-5, with 7 bases identical to TRBD1. The end of the DNA is better explained by TRBJ2-7, so the J call may be wrong. The CDR3 extends over 15 amino acids. Germline values: CDR1 SGHRS, CDR2 YFSETQ.

This rearrangement joins TRBV2 to TRBJ1-3; TRBD1 aligns across 8 bases. Trimming took 5 bases from V and 2 from J; bases not matched to a gene: 17. The CDR3 loop spans 19 amino acids. The germline gives CDR1 SNHLY, CDR2 FYNNEI. The CDR3 region is CASSTISRTGTFAGNTIYF. The CDR3 DNA follows: TGTGCCAGCAGTACCATAAGCCGGACAGGGACTTTTGCTGGAAACACCATATATTTT.

The J gene is TRBJ2-7, the V gene TRBV18; the D is unclear. The V and J ends lost 3 bases and 6 bases respectively, with 12 bases between them. CDR1 is KGHSH, CDR2 LQKENI, per germline. There are 13 residues in the CDR3. The CDR3 sequence is CASSPAVVGEQYV. The CDR3 nucleotides are TGTGCCAGCTCACCGGCTGTGGTGGGCGAGCAGTACGTC.

J is TRBJ1-5 and V is TRBV2, with 7 bases matching TRBD1. Germline V gene sequence: CDR1 SNHLY, CDR2 FYNNEI. The CDR3 loop spans 15 amino acids. The junction had 8 bases not matched to a gene; V was cut back by 6 bases and J by 3 bases. The CDR3 DNA reads as TGTGCCAGCAGCGATACAGGGGACCACAATCAGCCCCAGCATTTT. Translating it yields CASSDTGDHNQPQHF. Looking up the rest from reference TRBV2 and TRBJ1-5 gives the full variable domain: EPEVTQTPSHQVTQMGQEVILRCVPISNHLYFYWYRQILGQKVEFLVSFYNNEISEKSEIFDDQFSVERPDGSNFTLKIRSTKLEDSAMYFCASSDTGDHNQPQHFGDGTRLSIL.

In its sample, this clone was seen a few times. The chain is built from TRBV6-1 and TRBJ1-5; the D is unclear. The V gene's germline CDR1 is MNHNS and CDR2 SASEGT. V was trimmed by 4 bases and J by 4 bases, leaving 17 bases between them. This CDR3 comprises 16 residues. The CDR3 coding sequence is TGTGCCAGCAGTGTAGAGGCAGGAGAATTTAATCAGCCCCAGCATTTT. It translates to CASSVEAGEFNQPQHF.

The chain couples TRBV27 to TRBJ2-4; D remains ambiguous. The CDR3 consists of 13 residues. Germline-derived CDR1 and CDR2 are MNHEY and SMNVEV (reference sequence). V dropped 3 bases and J dropped 7 bases, with 10 bases sitting between them. The CDR3 DNA reads TGTGCCAGCAGTTTGGGAAGTCGGAACATTCAGTACTTC. It is translated as CASSLGSRNIQYF.

This sequence joins TRBV6-5 and TRBJ1-4, with D uncertain. Trimming took 4 bases from V and 0 from J, leaving 12 bases between them. Germline CDR1 reads MNHEY; CDR2 reads SVGAGI. The CDR3 covers 16 residues. The CDR3 nucleotides are TGTGCCAGCAGTTTCGGACTTAACCCAACTAATGAAAAACTGTTTTTT. It yields the protein CASSFGLNPTNEKLFF.

The V call is TRBV4-1, the J call TRBJ2-1; TRBD2 agrees at 10 bases. The CDR3 spans 16 residues. J gave up 4 bases and V 1 base, and 4 bases lay outside the gene matches. Per germline, CDR1 MGHRA and CDR2 YSYEKL. In DNA, the CDR3 is TGCGCCAGCAGCCAAGTTGGAGCGGGGGGGTACAATGAGCAGTTCTTC. It specifies CASSQVGAGGYNEQFF.

The genes are TRBV6-1 and TRBJ2-3, with TRBD2 matching 9 bases. The CDR3 runs 17 residues. The germline CDR1 and CDR2 sequences are MNHNS and SASEGT. The ends lost 2 bases at V and 4 bases at J; junction bases unmatched: 10. The CDR3 spells CASSEIVASGVSDTQYF. The CDR3 nucleotides read TGTGCCAGCAGTGAAATCGTTGCTAGCGGGGTCTCAGATACGCAGTATTTT.